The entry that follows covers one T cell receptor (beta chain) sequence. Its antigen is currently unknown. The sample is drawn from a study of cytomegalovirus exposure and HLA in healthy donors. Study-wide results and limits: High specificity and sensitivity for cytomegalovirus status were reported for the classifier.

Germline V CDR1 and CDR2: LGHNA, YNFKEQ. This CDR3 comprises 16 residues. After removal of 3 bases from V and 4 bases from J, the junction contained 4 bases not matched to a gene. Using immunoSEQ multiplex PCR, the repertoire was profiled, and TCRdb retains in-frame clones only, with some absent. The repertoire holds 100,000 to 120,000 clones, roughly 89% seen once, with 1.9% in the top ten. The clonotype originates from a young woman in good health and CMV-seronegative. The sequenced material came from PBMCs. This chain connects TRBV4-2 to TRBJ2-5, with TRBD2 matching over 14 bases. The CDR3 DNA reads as TGTGCCAGCAGCCAGCCGGGACTAGCGGGAGTAGAGACCCAGTACTTC. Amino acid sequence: CASSQPGLAGVETQYF.